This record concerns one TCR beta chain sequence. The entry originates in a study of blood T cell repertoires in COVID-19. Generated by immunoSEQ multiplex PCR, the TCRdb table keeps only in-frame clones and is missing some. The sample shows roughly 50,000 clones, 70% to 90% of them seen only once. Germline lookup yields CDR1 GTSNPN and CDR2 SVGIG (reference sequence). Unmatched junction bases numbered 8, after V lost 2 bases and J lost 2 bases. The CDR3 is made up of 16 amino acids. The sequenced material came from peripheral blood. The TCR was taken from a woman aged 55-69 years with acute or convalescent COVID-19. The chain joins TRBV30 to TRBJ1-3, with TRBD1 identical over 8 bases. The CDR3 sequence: CAWSFNRQGTGNTIYF. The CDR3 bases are TGTGCCTGGAGTTTCAACCGACAGGGGACTGGAAACACCATATATTTT.